The present TCR beta chain was sequenced within a study of untreated major depressive disorder (dated by TCRdb to about 2018). General notes on the study: This cross-sectional case-control study compared T cell phenotype and TCR repertoire between antidepressant-free major depressive disorder patients and individually matched non-depressed controls. Differences in Vbeta 5.1, Vbeta 11 and Vbeta 22 usage observed by flow cytometry in the whole cohort were followed up by sequencing. Broad study findings and their caveats: For the sequencing comparisons, planned one-tailed tests were run on just three Vbeta families that had been chosen in advance. In every sequenced subject, all of the top five TRBV05-01 clones were private clones. Higher TRBV05-01 (Vbeta 5.1) usage among CD4+ T cells of depressed patients compared with controls was confirmed by sequencing, with p = 0.040 in a one-tailed test. TRBV25-01 and TRBV02-01 usage followed the flow-cytometry pattern but did not reach statistical significance in the sequencing data. Because of the strict matching and exclusion criteria, the study sample was comparatively small, which limits how generalizable the findings are.

Each depressed patient was pairwise matched to a non-depressed control for sex, age, current smoking status and body mass index. All participants were of European descent. No current or lifetime mood disorder was present in controls, and Quick Inventory of Depressive Symptoms-Self Report scores of 5 or less were recorded for controls. Major medical conditions, Axis I/II comorbidities, regular medication or illicit drug use, and drinking over 100 g alcohol weekly were applied as exclusion criteria for all participants. Around 30 ml of peripheral blood was drawn into EDTA tubes from each participant. CD4+ T cells were purified from thawed PBMCs by magnetic negative selection with the BD IMag Human CD4 T Lymphocyte Enrichment Set. A purity of around 94% was typically achieved with the CD4+ enrichment method, as confirmed by flow cytometry. TCRbeta sequencing was performed on a subgroup of four or five case-control pairs selected blind to chemokine receptor expression and flow-cytometric repertoire skewing results. All blood samples were drawn in the morning at 8:00 a.m., and PBMCs were separated by Ficoll-Hypaque gradient centrifugation. Until being assayed, PBMCs were kept in liquid nitrogen after cryopreservation by gradual cooling to -80 degrees C.

The Qiagen DNeasy Blood and Tissue Kit was used to extract total genomic DNA from purified CD4+ T cells. The TCRbeta CDR3 region, defined according to IMGT, was amplified and sequenced using immunoSEQ immunosequencing protocols. In the source study's methods: Raw sequence data were preprocessed by the immunoSEQ service for PCR and sequencing error correction. Data were loaded into the immunoSEQ Analyzer and further analyzed with VDJtools v1.0.7. The paired Wilcoxon signed-rank test was used to test for differences between patients and controls. TCRdb took this table from immuneACCESS and kept in-frame rearrangements with V and J called. Such tables lack part of the clones; where checked against another copy, unresolved V genes explain under half of the gap, and the rest is unexplained. The V and J calls and clone size are taken from that table; D and trimming were inferred from the DNA. The sample table shows about 21,000 clones, and over 85% are seen once. 0.47% of the sample is held by the ten biggest clonotypes.

Regarding this clone: The clone's antigen remains unknown. Within one base of it there is no much larger clone, and no base qualities were kept.

The germline V gene gives CDR1 as SGHTS and CDR2 as YDEGEE. V is clipped by 4 bases and J by 7 bases, and the sequence between their germline boundaries is 18 bases long. Including cysteine and phenylalanine, the CDR3 has 15 amino acids. Solely the CDR3 DNA is kept, with 45 bases framed from the first base. The receptor chain draws on TRBV5-8 and TRBJ1-3; a weak D assignment points to TRBD1 (6 bases agree). Material for sequencing was CD4+ T cells from PBMCs. This TCR derives from a woman in her 40s in good health. CDR3 sequence: CASSGGAGGGNTIYF. The sequenced DNA: TGTGCCAGCAGCGGCGGGGCCGGGGGCGGGAACACCATATATTTT.